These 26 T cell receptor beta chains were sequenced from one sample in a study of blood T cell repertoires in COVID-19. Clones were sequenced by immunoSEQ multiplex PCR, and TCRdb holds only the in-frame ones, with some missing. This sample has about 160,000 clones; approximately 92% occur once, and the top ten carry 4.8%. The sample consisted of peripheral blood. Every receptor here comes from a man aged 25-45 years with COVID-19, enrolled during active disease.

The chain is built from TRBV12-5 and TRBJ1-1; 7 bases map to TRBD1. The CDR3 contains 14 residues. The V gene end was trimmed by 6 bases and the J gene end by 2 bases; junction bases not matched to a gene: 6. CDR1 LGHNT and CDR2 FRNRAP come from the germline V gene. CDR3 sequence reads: CASGPTGSNTEAFF. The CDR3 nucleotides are TGTGCTAGTGGCCCGACAGGGAGCAACACTGAAGCTTTCTTT.

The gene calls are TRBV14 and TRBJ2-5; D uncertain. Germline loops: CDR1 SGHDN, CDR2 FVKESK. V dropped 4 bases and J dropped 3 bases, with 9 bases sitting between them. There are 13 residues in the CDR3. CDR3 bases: TGTGCCAGCAGCCGACTCACCGAAGAGACCCAGTACTTC. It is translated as CASSRLTEETQYF. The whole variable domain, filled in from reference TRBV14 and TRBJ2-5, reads EAGVTQFPSHSVIEKGQTVTLRCDPISGHDNLYWYRRVMGKEIKFLLHFVKESKQDESGMPNNRFLAERTGGTYSTLKVQPAELEDSGVYFCASSRLTEETQYFGPGTRLLVL.

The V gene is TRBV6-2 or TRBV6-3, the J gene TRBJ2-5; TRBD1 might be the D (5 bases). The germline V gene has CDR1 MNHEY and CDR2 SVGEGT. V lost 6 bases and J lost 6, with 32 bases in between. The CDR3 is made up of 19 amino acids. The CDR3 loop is CASSPRRGSGKISPQTQYF. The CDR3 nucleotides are TGTGCCAGCAGCCCCCGCCGAGGTTCAGGGAAGATCTCTCCTCAGACCCAGTACTTC.

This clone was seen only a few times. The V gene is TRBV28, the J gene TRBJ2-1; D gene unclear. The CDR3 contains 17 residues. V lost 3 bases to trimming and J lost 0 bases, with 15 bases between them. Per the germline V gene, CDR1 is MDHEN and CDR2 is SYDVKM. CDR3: CASSFPSLSSSYNEQFF. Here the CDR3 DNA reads TGTGCCAGCAGTTTCCCTTCTCTGTCCAGCTCCTACAATGAGCAGTTCTTC.

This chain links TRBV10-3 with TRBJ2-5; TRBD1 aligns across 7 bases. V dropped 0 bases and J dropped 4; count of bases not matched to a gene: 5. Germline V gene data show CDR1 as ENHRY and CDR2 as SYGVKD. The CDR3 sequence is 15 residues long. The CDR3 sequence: CAISESQGELETQYF. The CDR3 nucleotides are TGTGCCATCAGTGAGTCGCAGGGGGAGTTAGAGACCCAGTACTTC.

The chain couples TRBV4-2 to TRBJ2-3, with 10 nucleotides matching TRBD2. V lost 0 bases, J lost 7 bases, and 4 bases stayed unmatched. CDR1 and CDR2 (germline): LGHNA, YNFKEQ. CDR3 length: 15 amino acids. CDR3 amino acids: CASSQETSGSYTQYF. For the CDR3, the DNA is TGTGCCAGCAGCCAAGAGACTAGCGGGTCTTATACGCAGTATTTT.

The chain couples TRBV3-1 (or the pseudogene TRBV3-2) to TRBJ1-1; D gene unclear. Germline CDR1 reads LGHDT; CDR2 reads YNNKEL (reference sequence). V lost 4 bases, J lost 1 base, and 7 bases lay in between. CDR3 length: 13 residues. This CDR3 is CASSPRSNTEAFF. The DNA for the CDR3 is TGTGCCAGCAGCCCCCGGTCGAACACTGAAGCTTTCTTT.

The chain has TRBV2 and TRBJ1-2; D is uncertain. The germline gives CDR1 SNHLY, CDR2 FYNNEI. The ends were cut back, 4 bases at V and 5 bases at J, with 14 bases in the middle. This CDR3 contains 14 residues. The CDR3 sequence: CASSVFEKLYGYTF. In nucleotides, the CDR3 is TGTGCCAGCAGTGTTTTCGAGAAGCTTTATGGCTACACCTTC. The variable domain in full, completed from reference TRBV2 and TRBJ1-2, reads EPEVTQTPSHQVTQMGQEVILRCVPISNHLYFYWYRQILGQKVEFLVSFYNNEISEKSEIFDDQFSVERPDGSNFTLKIRSTKLEDSAMYFCASSVFEKLYGYTFGSGTRLTVV.

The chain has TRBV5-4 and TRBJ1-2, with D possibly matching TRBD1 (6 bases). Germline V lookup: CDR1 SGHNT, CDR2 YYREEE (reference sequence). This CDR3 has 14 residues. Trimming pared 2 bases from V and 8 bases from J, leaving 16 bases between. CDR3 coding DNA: TGTGCCAGCAGCTTTTTTACAGGGCCCGGGGGCTACACCTTC. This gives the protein CASSFFTGPGGYTF.

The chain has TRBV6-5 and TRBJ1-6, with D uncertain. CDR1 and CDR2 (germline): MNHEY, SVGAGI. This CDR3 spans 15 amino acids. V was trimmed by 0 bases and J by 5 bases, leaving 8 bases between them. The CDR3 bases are TGTGCCAGCAGTTACTCCCGGGTCCATAATTCACCCCTCCACTTT. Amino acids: CASSYSRVHNSPLHF.

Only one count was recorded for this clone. The CDR3 nucleotides are TGTGCCACCAGCCCCCGCCAGAACAAAGAGACCCAGTACTTC. It is translated as CATSPRQNKETQYF. The chain couples TRBV15 to TRBJ2-5; D not certain. V was cut by 5 bases and J by 3 bases, with 13 bases left in between. This CDR3 is built from 14 residues. Germline loops: CDR1 LNHNV, CDR2 YYDKDF (reference sequence).

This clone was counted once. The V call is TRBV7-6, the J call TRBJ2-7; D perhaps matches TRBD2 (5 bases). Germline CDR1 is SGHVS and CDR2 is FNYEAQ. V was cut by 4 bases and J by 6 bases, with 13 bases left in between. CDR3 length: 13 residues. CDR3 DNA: TGTGCCAGCAGCTACCTGGAGGTTGGCGAGCAGTACTTC. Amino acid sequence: CASSYLEVGEQYF. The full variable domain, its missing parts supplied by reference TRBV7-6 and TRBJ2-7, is GAGVSQSPRYKVTKRGQDVALRCDPISGHVSLYWYRQALGQGPEFLTYFNYEAQQDKSGLPNDRFSAERPEGSISTLTIQRTEQRDSAMYRCASSYLEVGEQYFGPGTRLTVT.

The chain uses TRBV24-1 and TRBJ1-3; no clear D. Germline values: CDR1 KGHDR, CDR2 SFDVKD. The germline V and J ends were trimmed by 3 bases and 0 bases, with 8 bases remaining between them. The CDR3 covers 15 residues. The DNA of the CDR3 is TGTGCCACCAGTGATCGCGGAAGCTCTGGAAACACCATATATTTT. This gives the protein CATSDRGSSGNTIYF.

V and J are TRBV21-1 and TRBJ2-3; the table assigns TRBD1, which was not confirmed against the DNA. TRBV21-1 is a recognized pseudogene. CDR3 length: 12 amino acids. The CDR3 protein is CASIKQGVQQYF. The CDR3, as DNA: TGTGCCAGCATCAAACAGGGGGTCCAACAGTATTTT.

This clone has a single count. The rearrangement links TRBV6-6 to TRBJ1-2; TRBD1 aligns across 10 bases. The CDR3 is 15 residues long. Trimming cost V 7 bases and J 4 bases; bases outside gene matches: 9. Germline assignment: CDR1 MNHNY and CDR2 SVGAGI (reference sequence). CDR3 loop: CASTEPGQGSYGYTF. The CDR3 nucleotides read TGTGCCAGCACCGAGCCGGGACAGGGGAGCTATGGCTACACCTTC.

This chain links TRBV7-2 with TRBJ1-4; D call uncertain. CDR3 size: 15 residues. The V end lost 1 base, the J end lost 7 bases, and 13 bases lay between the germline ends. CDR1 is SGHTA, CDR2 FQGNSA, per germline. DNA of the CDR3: TGTGCCAGCAGCTTAGATGGTCTCCATAGTGAAAAACTGTTTTTT. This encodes CASSLDGLHSEKLFF.

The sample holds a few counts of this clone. The CDR3 loop reads CASSFGTKKNYGYTF. The CDR3 bases are TGTGCCAGCAGCTTCGGGACAAAAAAAAACTATGGCTACACCTTC. V is TRBV5-6 and J is TRBJ1-2, with D possibly matching TRBD1 (6 bases). Germline CDR1 and CDR2: SGHDT and YYEEEE. This CDR3 comprises 15 residues. Trimming left V 2 bases short and J 2 bases short, with 13 bases between.

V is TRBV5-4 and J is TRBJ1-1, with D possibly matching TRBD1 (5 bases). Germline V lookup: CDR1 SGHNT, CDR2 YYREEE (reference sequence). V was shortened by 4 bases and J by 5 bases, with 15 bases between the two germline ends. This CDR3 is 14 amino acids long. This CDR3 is CASSLDPKGTEAFF. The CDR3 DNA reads TGTGCCAGCAGCCTAGATCCTAAGGGGACTGAAGCTTTCTTT.

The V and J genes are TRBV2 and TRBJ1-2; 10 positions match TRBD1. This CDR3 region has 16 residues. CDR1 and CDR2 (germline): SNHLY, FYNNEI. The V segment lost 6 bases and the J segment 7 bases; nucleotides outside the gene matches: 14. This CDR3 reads CASRDPGQGSMGGYTF. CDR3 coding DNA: TGTGCCAGCAGAGACCCGGGACAGGGGAGTATGGGTGGCTACACCTTC. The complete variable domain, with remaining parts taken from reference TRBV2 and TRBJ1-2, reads EPEVTQTPSHQVTQMGQEVILRCVPISNHLYFYWYRQILGQKVEFLVSFYNNEISEKSEIFDDQFSVERPDGSNFTLKIRSTKLEDSAMYFCASRDPGQGSMGGYTFGSGTRLTVV.

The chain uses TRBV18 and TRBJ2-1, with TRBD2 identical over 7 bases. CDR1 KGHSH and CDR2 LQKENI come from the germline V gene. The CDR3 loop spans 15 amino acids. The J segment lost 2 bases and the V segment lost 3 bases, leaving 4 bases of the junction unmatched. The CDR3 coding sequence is TGTGCCAGCTCACCCCTCGGGGGGACCTACAATGAGCAGTTCTTC. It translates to CASSPLGGTYNEQFF.

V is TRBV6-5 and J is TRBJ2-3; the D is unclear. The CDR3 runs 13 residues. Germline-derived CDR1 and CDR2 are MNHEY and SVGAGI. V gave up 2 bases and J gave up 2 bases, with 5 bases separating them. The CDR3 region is CASSYDNTDTQYF. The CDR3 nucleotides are TGTGCCAGCAGTTACGACAACACAGATACGCAGTATTTT.

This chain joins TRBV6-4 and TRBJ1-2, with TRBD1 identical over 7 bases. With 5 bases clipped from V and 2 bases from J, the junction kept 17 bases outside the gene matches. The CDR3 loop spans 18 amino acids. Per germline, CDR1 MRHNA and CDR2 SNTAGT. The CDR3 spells CASSIITGTVGRNYGYTF. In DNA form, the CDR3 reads TGTGCCAGCAGTATCATTACCGGGACAGTGGGAAGAAACTATGGCTACACCTTC.

The CDR3 DNA reads as TGTGCCAGCAGCTTGTGGGGACAGGGAGGCATGAACACTGAAGCTTTCTTT. This gives the protein CASSLWGQGGMNTEAFF. V usage is TRBV7-2 and J usage is TRBJ1-1, with 9 bases fitting TRBD1. This CDR3 spans 17 amino acids. Germline CDR1 SGHTA, CDR2 FQGNSA. J gave up 0 bases and V 3 bases, and 8 bases lay outside the gene matches.

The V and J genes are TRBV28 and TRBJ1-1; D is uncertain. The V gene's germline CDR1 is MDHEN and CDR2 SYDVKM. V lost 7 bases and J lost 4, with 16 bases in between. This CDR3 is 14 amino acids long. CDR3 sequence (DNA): TGTGCCAGCAATCTTACTCCGAGCGGCACTGAAGCTTTCTTT. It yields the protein CASNLTPSGTEAFF.

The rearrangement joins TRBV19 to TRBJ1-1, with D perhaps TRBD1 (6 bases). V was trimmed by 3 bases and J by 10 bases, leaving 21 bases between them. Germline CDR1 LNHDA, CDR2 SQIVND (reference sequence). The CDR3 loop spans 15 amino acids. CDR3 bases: TGTGCCAGTAGTATGATGGGGACAAGGGGGAGCCGAGCTTTCTTT. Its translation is CASSMMGTRGSRAFF.

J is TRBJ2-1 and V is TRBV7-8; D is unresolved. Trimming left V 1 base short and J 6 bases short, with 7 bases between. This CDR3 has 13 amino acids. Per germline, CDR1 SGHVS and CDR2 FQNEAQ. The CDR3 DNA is TGTGCCAGCAGCTTAGGTCCCCTCAATGAGCAGTTCTTC. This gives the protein CASSLGPLNEQFF. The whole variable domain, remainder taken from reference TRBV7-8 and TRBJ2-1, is GAGVSQSPRYKVAKRGQDVALRCDPISGHVSLFWYQQALGQGPEFLTYFQNEAQLDKSGLPSDRFFAERPEGSVSTLKIQRTQQEDSAVYLCASSLGPLNEQFFGPGTRLTVL.